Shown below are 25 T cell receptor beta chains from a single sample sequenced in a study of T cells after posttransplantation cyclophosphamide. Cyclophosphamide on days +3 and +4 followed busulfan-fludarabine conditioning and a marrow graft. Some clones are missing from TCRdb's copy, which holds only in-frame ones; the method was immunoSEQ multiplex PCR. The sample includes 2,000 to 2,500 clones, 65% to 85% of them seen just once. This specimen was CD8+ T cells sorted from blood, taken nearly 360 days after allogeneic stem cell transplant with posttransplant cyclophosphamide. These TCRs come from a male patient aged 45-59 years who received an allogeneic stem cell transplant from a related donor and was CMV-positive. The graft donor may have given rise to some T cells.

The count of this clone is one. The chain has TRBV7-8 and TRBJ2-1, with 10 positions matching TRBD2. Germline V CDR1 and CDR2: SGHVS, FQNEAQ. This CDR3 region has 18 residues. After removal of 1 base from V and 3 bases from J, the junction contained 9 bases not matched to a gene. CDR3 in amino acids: CASSLGTLAGDLYNEQFF. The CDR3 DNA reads TGTGCCAGCAGCTTAGGGACTCTAGCGGGAGACCTCTACAATGAGCAGTTCTTC. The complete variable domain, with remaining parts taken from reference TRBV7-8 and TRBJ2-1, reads GAGVSQSPRYKVAKRGQDVALRCDPISGHVSLFWYQQALGQGPEFLTYFQNEAQLDKSGLPSDRFFAERPEGSVSTLKIQRTQQEDSAVYLCASSLGTLAGDLYNEQFFGPGTRLTVL.

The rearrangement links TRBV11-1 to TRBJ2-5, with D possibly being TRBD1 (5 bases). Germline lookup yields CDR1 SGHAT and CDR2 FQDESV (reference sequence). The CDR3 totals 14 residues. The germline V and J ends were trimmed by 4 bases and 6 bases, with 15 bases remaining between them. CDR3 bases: TGTGCCAGCAGCTCAGGAACAGGTACGCAGACCCAGTACTTC. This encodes CASSSGTGTQTQYF.

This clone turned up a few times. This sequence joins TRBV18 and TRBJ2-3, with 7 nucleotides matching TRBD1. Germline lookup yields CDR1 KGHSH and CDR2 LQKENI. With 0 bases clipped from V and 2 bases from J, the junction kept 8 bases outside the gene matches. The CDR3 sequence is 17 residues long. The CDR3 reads CASSPPVGGKDTDTQYF. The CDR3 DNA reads TGTGCCAGCTCACCACCCGTAGGGGGCAAGGACACAGATACGCAGTATTTT.

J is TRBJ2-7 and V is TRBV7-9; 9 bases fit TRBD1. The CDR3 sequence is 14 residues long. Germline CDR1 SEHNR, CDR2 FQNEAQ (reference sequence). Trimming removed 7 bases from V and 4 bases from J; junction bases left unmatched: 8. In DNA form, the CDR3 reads TGTGCCAGCACCCTGGGGACAGGGCTGTACGAGCAGTACTTC. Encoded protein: CASTLGTGLYEQYF.

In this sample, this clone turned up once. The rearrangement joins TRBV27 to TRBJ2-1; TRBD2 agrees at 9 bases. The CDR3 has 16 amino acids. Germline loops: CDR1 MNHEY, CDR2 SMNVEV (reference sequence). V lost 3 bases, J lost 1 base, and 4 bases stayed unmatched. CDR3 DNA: TGTGCCAGCAGTTTTAGCGGGAGTGGTTCCTACAATGAGCAGTTCTTC. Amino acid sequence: CASSFSGSGSYNEQFF.

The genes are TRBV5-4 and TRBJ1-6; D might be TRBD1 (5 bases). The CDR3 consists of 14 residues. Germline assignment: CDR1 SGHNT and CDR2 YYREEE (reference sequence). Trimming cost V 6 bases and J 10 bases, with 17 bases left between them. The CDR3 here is CASTSWEGNSPLHF. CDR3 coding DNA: TGTGCCAGCACCAGCTGGGAGGGGAACTCACCCCTCCACTTT. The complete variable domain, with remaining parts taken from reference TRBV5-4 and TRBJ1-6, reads ETGVTQSPTHLIKTRGQQVTLRCSSQSGHNTVSWYQQALGQGPQFIFQYYREEENGRGNFPPRFSGLQFPNYSSELNVNALELDDSALYLCASTSWEGNSPLHFGNGTRLTVT.

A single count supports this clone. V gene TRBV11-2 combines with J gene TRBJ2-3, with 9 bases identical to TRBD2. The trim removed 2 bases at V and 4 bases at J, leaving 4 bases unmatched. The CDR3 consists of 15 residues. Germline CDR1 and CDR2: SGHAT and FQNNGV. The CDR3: CASSLTSGPSDTQYF. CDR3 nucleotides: TGTGCCAGCAGCTTAACTAGCGGGCCTTCAGATACGCAGTATTTT.

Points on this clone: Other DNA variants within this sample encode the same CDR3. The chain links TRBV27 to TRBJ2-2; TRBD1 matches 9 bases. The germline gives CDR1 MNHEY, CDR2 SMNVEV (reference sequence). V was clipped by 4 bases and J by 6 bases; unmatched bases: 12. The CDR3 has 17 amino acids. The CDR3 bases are TGTGCCAGCAGTTGGCCCTCCGGGACAGGGTTGTCCGGGGAGCTGTTTTTT. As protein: CASSWPSGTGLSGELFF.

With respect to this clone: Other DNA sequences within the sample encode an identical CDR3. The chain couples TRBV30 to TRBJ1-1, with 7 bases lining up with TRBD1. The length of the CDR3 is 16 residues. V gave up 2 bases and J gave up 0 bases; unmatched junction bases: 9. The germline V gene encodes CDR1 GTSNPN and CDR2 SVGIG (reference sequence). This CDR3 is CAWSKPDRLVNTEAFF. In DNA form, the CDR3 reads TGTGCCTGGAGTAAACCGGACAGGCTGGTGAACACTGAAGCTTTCTTT.

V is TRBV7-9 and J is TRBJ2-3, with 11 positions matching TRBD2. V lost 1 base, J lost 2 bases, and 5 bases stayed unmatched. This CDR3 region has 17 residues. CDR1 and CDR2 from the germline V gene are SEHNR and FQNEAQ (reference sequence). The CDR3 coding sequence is TGTGCCAGCAGCTTAGTGCTAGCGGGGGGCTACACAGATACGCAGTATTTT. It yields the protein CASSLVLAGGYTDTQYF.

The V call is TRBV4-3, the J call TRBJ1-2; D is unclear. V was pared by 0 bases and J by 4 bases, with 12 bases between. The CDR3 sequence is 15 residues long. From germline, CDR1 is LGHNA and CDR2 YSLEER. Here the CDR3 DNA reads TGCGCCAGCAGCCAAGATAGGACCCGGGGCTATGGCTACACCTTC. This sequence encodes CASSQDRTRGYGYTF.

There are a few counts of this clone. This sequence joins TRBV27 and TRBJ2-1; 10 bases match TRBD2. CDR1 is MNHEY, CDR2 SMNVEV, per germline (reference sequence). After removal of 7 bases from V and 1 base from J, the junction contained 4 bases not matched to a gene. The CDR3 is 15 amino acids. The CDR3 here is CASTAGGVSYNEQFF. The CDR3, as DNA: TGTGCCAGCACAGCGGGGGGGGTATCCTACAATGAGCAGTTCTTC.

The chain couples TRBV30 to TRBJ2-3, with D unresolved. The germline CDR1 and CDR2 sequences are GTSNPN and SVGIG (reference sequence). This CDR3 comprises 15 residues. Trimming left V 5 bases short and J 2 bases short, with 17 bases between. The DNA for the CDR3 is TGTGCCTGGTCCAGAGACTCCCTTAACACAGATACGCAGTATTTT. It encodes CAWSRDSLNTDTQYF. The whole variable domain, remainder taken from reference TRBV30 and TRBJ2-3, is SQTIHQWPATLVQPVGSPLSLECTVEGTSNPNLYWYRQAAGRGLQLLFYSVGIGQISSEVPQNLSASRPQDRQFILSSKKLLLSDSGFYLCAWSRDSLNTDTQYFGPGTRLTVL.

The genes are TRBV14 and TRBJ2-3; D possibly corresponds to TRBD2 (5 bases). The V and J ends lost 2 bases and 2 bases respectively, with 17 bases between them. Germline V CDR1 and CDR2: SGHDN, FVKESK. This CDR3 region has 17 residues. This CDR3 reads CASSQFWAGTITDTQYF. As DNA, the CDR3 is TGTGCCAGCAGCCAATTTTGGGCGGGTACTATCACAGATACGCAGTATTTT.

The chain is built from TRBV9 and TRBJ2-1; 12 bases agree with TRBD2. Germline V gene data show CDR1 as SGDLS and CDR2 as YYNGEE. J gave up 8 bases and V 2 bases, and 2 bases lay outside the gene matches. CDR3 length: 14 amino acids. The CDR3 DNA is TGTGCCAGCAGCGTTGGGACTAGCGGGTATGAGCAGTTCTTC. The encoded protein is CASSVGTSGYEQFF.

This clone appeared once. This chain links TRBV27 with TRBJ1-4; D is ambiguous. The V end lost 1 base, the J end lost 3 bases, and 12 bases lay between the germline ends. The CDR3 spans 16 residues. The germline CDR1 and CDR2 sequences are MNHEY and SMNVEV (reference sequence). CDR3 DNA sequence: TGTGCCAGCAGTTTATATGGTGTGGAGTCTAATGAAAAACTGTTTTTT. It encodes CASSLYGVESNEKLFF.

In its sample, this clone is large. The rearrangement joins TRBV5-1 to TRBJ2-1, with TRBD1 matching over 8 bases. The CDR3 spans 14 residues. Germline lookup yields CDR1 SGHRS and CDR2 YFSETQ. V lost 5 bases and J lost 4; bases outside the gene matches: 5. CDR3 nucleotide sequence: TGCGCCAGCAGGGCCGGGACAGGATACAATGAGCAGTTCTTC. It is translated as CASRAGTGYNEQFF.

The CDR3 is CSVRGGSENEQYF. The DNA of the CDR3 is TGCAGCGTGCGGGGCGGGAGTGAGAACGAGCAGTACTTC. This chain connects TRBV29-1 to TRBJ2-7; TRBD2 agrees at 7 bases. The germline V gene encodes CDR1 SQVTM and CDR2 ANQGSEA. CDR3 length: 13 residues. The V gene end was trimmed by 6 bases and the J gene end by 5 bases; junction bases not matched to a gene: 10.

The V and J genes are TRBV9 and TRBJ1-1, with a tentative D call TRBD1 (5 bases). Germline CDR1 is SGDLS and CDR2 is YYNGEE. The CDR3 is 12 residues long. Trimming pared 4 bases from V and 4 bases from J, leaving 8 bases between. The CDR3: CASSTDSTEAFF. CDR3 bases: TGTGCCAGCAGCACCGACAGCACTGAAGCTTTCTTT.

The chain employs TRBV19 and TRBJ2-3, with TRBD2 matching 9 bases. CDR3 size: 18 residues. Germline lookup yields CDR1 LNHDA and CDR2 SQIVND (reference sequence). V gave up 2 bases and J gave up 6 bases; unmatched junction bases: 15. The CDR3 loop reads CASSITLGRGRAKDTQYF. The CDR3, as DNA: TGTGCCAGTAGTATAACCCTCGGTCGCGGGAGGGCAAAGGATACGCAGTATTTT.

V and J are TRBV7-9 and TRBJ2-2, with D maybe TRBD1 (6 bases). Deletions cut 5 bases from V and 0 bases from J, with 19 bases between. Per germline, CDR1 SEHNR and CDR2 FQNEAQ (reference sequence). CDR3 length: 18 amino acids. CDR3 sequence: CASSPGAVGTPNTGELFF. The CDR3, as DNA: TGTGCCAGCAGCCCCGGAGCGGTCGGGACACCGAACACCGGGGAGCTGTTTTTT.

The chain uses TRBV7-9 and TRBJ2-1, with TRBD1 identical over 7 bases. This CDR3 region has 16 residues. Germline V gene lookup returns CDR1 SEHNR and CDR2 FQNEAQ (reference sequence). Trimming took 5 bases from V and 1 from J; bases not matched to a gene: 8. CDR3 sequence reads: CASSGTGARSYNEQFF. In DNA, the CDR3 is TGTGCCAGCAGCGGCACAGGGGCGAGGTCCTACAATGAGCAGTTCTTC.

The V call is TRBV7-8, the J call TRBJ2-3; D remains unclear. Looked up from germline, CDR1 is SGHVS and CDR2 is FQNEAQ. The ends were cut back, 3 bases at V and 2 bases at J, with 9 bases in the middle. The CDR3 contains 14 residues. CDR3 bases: TGTGCCAGCAGCTTGGGCTGGTCCACAGATACGCAGTATTTT. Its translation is CASSLGWSTDTQYF.

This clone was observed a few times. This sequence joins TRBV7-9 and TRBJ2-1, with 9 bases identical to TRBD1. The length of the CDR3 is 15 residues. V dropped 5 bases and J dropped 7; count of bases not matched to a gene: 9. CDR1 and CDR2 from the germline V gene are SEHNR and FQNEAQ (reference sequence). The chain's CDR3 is CASSGTWTGDNEQFF. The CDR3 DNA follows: TGTGCCAGCAGCGGGACCTGGACAGGGGATAATGAGCAGTTCTTC.

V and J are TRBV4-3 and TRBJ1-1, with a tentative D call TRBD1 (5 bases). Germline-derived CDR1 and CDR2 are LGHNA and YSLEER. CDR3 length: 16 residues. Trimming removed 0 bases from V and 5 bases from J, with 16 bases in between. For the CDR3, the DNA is TGCGCCAGCAGCCAAGATAGGCCAGGGCGTAATACTGAAGCTTTCTTT. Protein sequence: CASSQDRPGRNTEAFF.